What follows are 30 T cell receptor beta chains derived from one specimen sequenced in a study of molecular identifiers for immune sequencing clone quantification. TCRdb re-analysed the PCR reads in MiXCR, keeping a single row per CDR3 protein. This table holds just under 650,000 distinct CDR3 sequences, just under 20% found once. Sequencing input: naive CD8+ T cells from blood, with Jurkat cell RNA spiked in. Subset in this sample: FACS-sorted CD8+CD4-CCR7+CD45RA+ naive T cells. The receptors were gathered from a human donor in good health. Some libraries in this study had Jurkat cell RNA spiked in.

This clonotype has ten or more counts. This rearrangement joins TRBV20-1 to TRBJ2-1; D ambiguous. The length of the CDR3 is 16 residues. The V end lost 3 bases, the J end lost 0 bases, and 15 bases lay between the germline ends. Germline assignment: CDR1 DFQATT and CDR2 SNEGSKA (reference sequence). The CDR3 nucleotides read TGCAGTGCTAGCAACTATTATGCTAGCTCCTACAATGAGCAGTTCTTC. Encoded protein: CSASNYYASSYNEQFF.

This clonotype has a count of ten or more. The chain links TRBV19 to TRBJ1-1; 9 nucleotides match TRBD1. Trimming took 3 bases from V and 4 from J; bases not matched to a gene: 9. CDR1 is LNHDA and CDR2 is SQIVND in the germline V gene (reference sequence). The CDR3 sequence is 16 residues long. The DNA of the CDR3 is TGTGCCAGTAGTATCGTAGGACAGGGGCTGGCCACTGAAGCTTTCTTT. Its protein product is CASSIVGQGLATEAFF. The complete variable domain, with remaining parts taken from reference TRBV19 and TRBJ1-1, reads DGGITQSPKYLFRKEGQNVTLSCEQNLNHDAMYWYRQDPGQGLRLIYYSQIVNDFQKGDIAEGYSVSREKKESFPLTVTSAQKNPTAFYLCASSIVGQGLATEAFFGQGTRLTVV.

Worth noting for this clonotype: One base away lies a much larger clone, so this may be a sequencing read error. The genes are TRBV28 and TRBJ2-3; no firm D call. The J call may be wrong; the DNA end is better matched by TRBJ1-5. CDR1 and CDR2 from the germline V gene are MDHEN and SYDVKM. This CDR3 has 14 amino acids. The CDR3, as DNA: TGTGCCAGCAGTTTAACCTACTCTCCAGATACGCAGCATTTT. Encoded protein: CASSLTYSPDTQHF.

The table lists this clonotype with a count of one. The rearrangement links TRBV20-1 to TRBJ2-1; D remains unclear. The CDR3 extends over 10 amino acids. Germline CDR1 reads DFQATT; CDR2 reads SNEGSKA (reference sequence). Trimming removed 1 base from V and 8 bases from J, with 3 bases in between. The CDR3 nucleotides read TGCAGTGCTAGAGGCTATGAGCAGTTCTTC. Amino acids: CSARGYEQFF.

This clonotype appeared a few times. The junction departs from germline at one end; a sequencing error may be responsible. This chain joins TRBV7-9 and TRBJ1-2, with TRBD1 matching over 10 bases. The CDR3 extends over 17 amino acids. Germline CDR1 reads SEHNR; CDR2 reads FQNEAQ (reference sequence). The CDR3 protein is CACSLSLSDRGDYGYTF. The CDR3 DNA is TGTGCCTGCAGCTTATCCCTCTCGGACAGGGGGGACTATGGCTACACCTTC.

To note about this clonotype: A read error may be the cause here, since a much bigger clone is one base away. V and J are TRBV13 and TRBJ2-3, with D perhaps TRBD2 (6 bases). Trimming took 8 bases from V and 6 from J, leaving 21 bases between them. Per germline, CDR1 PRHDT and CDR2 FYEKMQ (reference sequence). The CDR3 runs 15 residues. Here the CDR3 reads CASGPAGPGRDTQYF. The CDR3 bases are TGTGCCAGCGGCCCGGCGGGGCCCGGTAGGGATACGCAGTATTTT.

This clonotype occurred many times. The rearrangement links TRBV6-2 or TRBV6-3 to TRBJ2-7; 10 nucleotides align to TRBD2. Germline V gene data show CDR1 as MNHEY and CDR2 as SVGEGT. With V trimmed by 2 bases and J by 7 bases, 8 bases remained unmatched. The CDR3 extends over 15 amino acids. CDR3 nucleotide sequence: TGTGCCAGCAGTTACGGGACTAGCGACTGGCAGGAGCAGTACTTC. The encoded protein is CASSYGTSDWQEQYF.

This chain uses TRBV5-1 with TRBJ1-5, with no clear D. The CDR3 extends over 15 amino acids. CDR1 is SGHRS and CDR2 is YFSETQ in the germline V gene. V shed 4 bases and J shed 15 bases, with 26 bases lying between them. The CDR3 DNA reads as TGCGCCAGCAGCCCGGAGGGTTTTGATTTGGGCATTCTGCATTTT. This gives the protein CASSPEGFDLGILHF.

This clonotype was found a few times. This chain links TRBV29-1 with TRBJ2-1, with TRBD2 identical over 13 bases. Trimming cost V 1 base and J 4 bases; bases outside gene matches: 7. The CDR3 covers 17 residues. CDR1 and CDR2 from the germline V gene are SQVTM and ANQGSEA. The CDR3 nucleotides are TGCAGCGTTGAAGCTTCAACTAGCGGGGGGGTGTACAATGAGCAGTTCTTC. Translated, it gives CSVEASTSGGVYNEQFF.

On this clonotype: Being one base from a much bigger clone, this may be a read error. This chain links TRBV27 with TRBJ2-3; the match to TRBD2 covers 7 bases. The CDR3 is 16 residues long. In germline, CDR1 is MNHEY, CDR2 SMNVEV (reference sequence). The CDR3 bases are TGTGCCAGCGGTTTTACTAGCGTCTTAAGCACAGATACGCAGTATTTT. This sequence encodes CASGFTSVLSTDTQYF.

With respect to this clonotype: A read error may explain this, as a much larger clone is one base away. No conserved phenylalanine or tryptophan ends this CDR3, so it is likely a read error. The V call is TRBV20-1, the J call TRBJ1-1, with TRBD1 as a possible D gene (5 bases). Germline CDR1 reads DFQATT; CDR2 reads SNEGSKA (reference sequence). The CDR3 length is 14 residues. The V and J ends lost 0 bases and 4 bases respectively, with 12 bases between them. In DNA, the CDR3 is TGCAGTGCTAGAGACAGGGTTCATAGCACTGAAGCTTTCCTT. Amino acid sequence: CSARDRVHSTEAFL.

This clonotype turned up a few times. This chain connects TRBV14 to TRBJ2-3; the D is unclear. CDR1 is SGHDN and CDR2 is FVKESK in the germline V gene. The ends were cut back, 4 bases at V and 0 bases at J, with 11 bases in the middle. This CDR3 has 15 amino acids. The CDR3 protein is CASSLGVASTDTQYF. The CDR3 DNA reads as TGTGCCAGCAGCCTTGGTGTTGCTAGCACAGATACGCAGTATTTT.

This clonotype was seen only a few times. V usage is TRBV7-6 and J usage is TRBJ2-3; 15 bases fit TRBD2. Losses at the gene ends were 3 bases for V and 2 bases for J; bases not matched to a gene: 3. Per germline, CDR1 SGHVS and CDR2 FNYEAQ. This CDR3 spans 17 amino acids. The CDR3 DNA reads TGTGCCAGCAGCTTGGGACTAGCGGGGGGAAACACAGATACGCAGTATTTT. Its protein is CASSLGLAGGNTDTQYF.

The rearrangement links TRBV12-5 to TRBJ1-2; TRBD1 aligns across 9 bases. CDR1 is LGHNT, CDR2 FRNRAP, per germline. The CDR3 extends over 13 amino acids. The J segment lost 2 bases and the V segment lost 6 bases, leaving 1 base of the junction unmatched. CDR3: CASGGTGNYGYTF. CDR3 DNA sequence: TGTGCTAGTGGAGGGACAGGGAACTATGGCTACACCTTC.

This clonotype was counted between two and nine times. One end of the junction varies from germline; a read error may be responsible. V is TRBV27 and J is TRBJ2-7; a possible D gene is TRBD1 (5 bases). This CDR3 region has 13 residues. Germline V gene sequence: CDR1 MNHEY, CDR2 SMNVEV (reference sequence). For the CDR3, the DNA is TGTGCCAGCAGCTATGGGGCTTCCTTCGAGCAGTACTTC. The encoded protein is CASSYGASFEQYF.

This clonotype was counted at least ten times. The genes are TRBV12-3 or TRBV12-4 and TRBJ2-5, with D perhaps assigned TRBD1 or TRBD2 (5 bases each). The V end was cut by 6 bases, the J end by 5 bases, with 13 bases between. The CDR3 contains 13 residues. The CDR3 bases are TGTGCCAGCAGCCTACTAGGGGAGGAGACCCAGTACTTC. Amino acid sequence: CASSLLGEETQYF.

In its sample, this clonotype was seen many times. One end of the junction varies from germline; a read error may be responsible. V usage is TRBV27 and J usage is TRBJ2-7; weak D call: TRBD2 (6 bases). Germline assignment: CDR1 MNHEY and CDR2 SMNVEV (reference sequence). The CDR3 totals 13 residues. The DNA for the CDR3 is TGCGCCAGCAGCTTGGGAGGCCCCTACGAGCAGTACTTC. Encoded protein: CASSLGGPYEQYF.

Written as DNA, the CDR3 is TGTGCCAGCAGCTCCCCCAGGGGAATAGGCTCTGGAAACACCATATATTTT. Protein: CASSSPRGIGSGNTIYF. The chain is built from TRBV7-9 and TRBJ1-3, with D tentatively TRBD1 (6 bases). The CDR3 is 17 amino acids. The V end was cut by 4 bases, the J end by 0 bases, with 16 bases between. Germline lookup yields CDR1 SEHNR and CDR2 FQNEAQ (reference sequence).

For this clonotype: A read error is possible here, since a much larger clone lies one base away. V and J are TRBV2 and TRBJ1-2; 9 bases align to TRBD1. This CDR3 comprises 13 residues. J lost 8 bases, V lost 7 bases, and 8 bases had no gene match. Germline loops: CDR1 SNHLY, CDR2 FYNNEI. The CDR3 is CASTPQGAGGYTF. The CDR3 region has the DNA TGTGCCAGCACCCCACAGGGGGCTGGAGGCTACACCTTC.

This clonotype was detected many times. The genes are TRBV4-2 and TRBJ1-5; tentative D call: TRBD1 (5 bases). Trimming took off 0 bases at V and 2 bases at J, with 11 bases between the two ends. Germline V gene sequence: CDR1 LGHNA, CDR2 YNFKEQ. There are 16 residues in the CDR3. CDR3: CASSQDRGGGNQPQHF. The CDR3 DNA is TGTGCCAGCAGCCAAGATCGGGGGGGTGGCAATCAGCCCCAGCATTTT.

This clonotype has ten or more counts. The J gene is TRBJ1-1, the V gene TRBV6-2 or TRBV6-3, with no clear D. The germline V gene has CDR1 MNHEY and CDR2 SVGEGT. This CDR3 has 15 residues. V dropped 7 bases and J dropped 5 bases, with 20 bases sitting between them. DNA for the CDR3: TGTGCCAGCACTACTTCCTCTTACACGTTGACTGAAGCTTTCTTT. It translates to CASTTSSYTLTEAFF.

This clonotype was counted between two and nine times. The rearrangement uses TRBV3-2 and TRBJ1-1; the table names TRBD1, a call not compared with the DNA. TRBV3-2 constitutes a pseudogene. The CDR3 runs to 15 residues. The CDR3 sequence: CASSYQGQIYTEAFF. The CDR3 region has the DNA TGTGCCAGCAGCTATCAGGGACAGATTTACACTGAAGCTTTCTTT.

This clonotype has at least ten counts. J is TRBJ1-5 and V is TRBV28; 9 bases agree with TRBD1. The germline V gene encodes CDR1 MDHEN and CDR2 SYDVKM. This CDR3 has 15 amino acids. Germline trimming cut 10 bases from V and 0 bases from J; bases unmatched to any gene: 7. CDR3 region: CATTDRGYSNQPQHF. The CDR3 DNA follows: TGTGCCACCACGGACAGGGGCTATAGCAATCAGCCCCAGCATTTT.

The rearrangement joins TRBV30 to TRBJ2-7; 7 bases fit TRBD1. The CDR3 spans 13 residues. The ends lost 2 bases at V and 7 bases at J; junction bases unmatched: 8. Germline-derived CDR1 and CDR2 are GTSNPN and SVGIG (reference sequence). CDR3 sequence (DNA): TGTGCCTGGAGTAGTACAGGGGATTGGGAGCAGTACTTC. Protein product: CAWSSTGDWEQYF.

This clonotype was counted many times. This chain uses TRBV27 with TRBJ2-7; D call uncertain. Germline V gene sequence: CDR1 MNHEY, CDR2 SMNVEV (reference sequence). CDR3 length: 13 amino acids. V was clipped by 3 bases and J by 2 bases, with 8 bases between them. The CDR3 nucleotides read TGTGCCAGCAGTTTGGGTGCCGCCTACGAGCAGTACTTC. Its translation is CASSLGAAYEQYF.

This clonotype was seen at least ten times. This chain joins TRBV3-1 and TRBJ1-2, with 8 bases aligning to TRBD1. The trim removed 0 bases at V and 5 bases at J, leaving 5 bases unmatched. There are 15 residues in the CDR3. The germline gives CDR1 LGHDT, CDR2 YNNKEL (reference sequence). In nucleotides, the CDR3 is TGTGCCAGCAGCCAAGATCCCGGGACAGGATATGGCTACACCTTC. Its translation: CASSQDPGTGYGYTF. Full variable domain (outside the CDR3, taken from reference TRBV3-1 and TRBJ1-2): DTAVSQTPKYLVTQMGNDKSIKCEQNLGHDTMYWYKQDSKKFLKIMFSYNNKELIINETVPNRFSPKSPDKAHLNLHINSLELGDSAVYFCASSQDPGTGYGYTFGSGTRLTVV.

Ten or more counts support this clonotype. The chain uses TRBV4-2 and TRBJ2-7; 11 bases map to TRBD2. This CDR3 spans 16 amino acids. The ends lost 0 bases at V and 2 bases at J; junction bases unmatched: 3. Germline lookup yields CDR1 LGHNA and CDR2 YNFKEQ. The CDR3 DNA follows: TGTGCCAGCAGCCAAGATGGGACTAGCGGTACCTACGAGCAGTACTTC. Translating it yields CASSQDGTSGTYEQYF.

This clonotype was observed many times. The V gene is TRBV14, the J gene TRBJ1-2; D gene ambiguous. V lost 6 bases and J lost 1, with 9 bases in between. Germline-derived CDR1 and CDR2 are SGHDN and FVKESK. This CDR3 has 13 residues. In nucleotides, the CDR3 is TGTGCCAGCAGGCCCGACGGTAACTATGGCTACACCTTC. It codes for CASRPDGNYGYTF.

This clonotype occurred many times. This chain connects TRBV7-9 to TRBJ1-3; perhaps TRBD1 as D (5 bases). The CDR3 covers 17 residues. V shed 7 bases and J shed 2 bases, with 21 bases lying between them. CDR1 and CDR2 from the germline V gene are SEHNR and FQNEAQ (reference sequence). CDR3: CASTPGRGRDAGNTIYF. Here the CDR3 DNA reads TGTGCCAGCACCCCGGGGAGAGGCAGGGATGCTGGAAACACCATATATTTT. The full variable domain, in which reference TRBV7-9 and TRBJ1-3 provide the parts outside the CDR3, is DTGVSQNPRHKITKRGQNVTFRCDPISEHNRLYWYRQTLGQGPEFLTYFQNEAQLEKSRLLSDRFSAERPKGSFSTLEIQRTEQGDSAMYLCASTPGRGRDAGNTIYFGEGSWLTVV.

This clonotype was observed a few times. The V and J genes are TRBV4-3 and TRBJ2-1, with TRBD1 as a possible D gene (5 bases). Germline V lookup: CDR1 LGHNA, CDR2 YSLEER. This CDR3 region has 18 residues. Trimming stripped 0 bases from V and 1 base from J, with 16 bases between. The CDR3, as DNA: TGCGCCAGCAGCCAAGAATCAGGAAGGGGCGCATCCTACAATGAGCAGTTCTTC. It yields the protein CASSQESGRGASYNEQFF.